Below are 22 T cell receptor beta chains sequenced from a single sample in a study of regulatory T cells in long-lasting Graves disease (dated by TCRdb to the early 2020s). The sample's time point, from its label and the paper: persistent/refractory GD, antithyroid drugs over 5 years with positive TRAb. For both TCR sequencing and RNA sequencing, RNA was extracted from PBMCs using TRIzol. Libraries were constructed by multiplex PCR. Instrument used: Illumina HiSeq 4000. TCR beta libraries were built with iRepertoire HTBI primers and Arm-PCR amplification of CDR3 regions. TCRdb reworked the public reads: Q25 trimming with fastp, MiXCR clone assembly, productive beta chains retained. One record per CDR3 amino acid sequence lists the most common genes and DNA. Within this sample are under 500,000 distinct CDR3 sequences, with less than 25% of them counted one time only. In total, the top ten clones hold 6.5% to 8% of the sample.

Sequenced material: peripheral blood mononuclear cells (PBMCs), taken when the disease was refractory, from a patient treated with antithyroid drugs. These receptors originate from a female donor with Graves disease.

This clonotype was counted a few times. CDR3 sequence (DNA): TGTGCCAGCAGTGAGACAGGGCACGAGCAGTACTTC. It yields the protein CASSETGHEQYF. This chain uses TRBV27 with TRBJ2-7; the match to TRBD1 covers 7 bases. Germline assignment: CDR1 MNHEY and CDR2 SMNVEV (reference sequence). The CDR3 sequence is 12 residues long. With 5 bases clipped from V and 5 bases from J, the junction kept 3 bases outside the gene matches.

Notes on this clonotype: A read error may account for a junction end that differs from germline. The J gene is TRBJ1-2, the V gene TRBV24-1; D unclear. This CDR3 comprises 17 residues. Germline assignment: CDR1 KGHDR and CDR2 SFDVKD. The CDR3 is CAISDSKAGETNYGYTF. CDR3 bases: TGTGCCATCAGTGACTCCAAGGCCGGGGAAACTAACTATGGCTACACCTTC.

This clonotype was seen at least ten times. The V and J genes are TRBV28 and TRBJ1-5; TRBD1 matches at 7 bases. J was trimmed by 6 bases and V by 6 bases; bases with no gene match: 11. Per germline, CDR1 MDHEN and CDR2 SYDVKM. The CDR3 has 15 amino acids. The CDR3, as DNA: TGTGCCAGCAGGAGTACCCAGGGGGATGCTCAGCCCCAGCATTTT. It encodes CASRSTQGDAQPQHF. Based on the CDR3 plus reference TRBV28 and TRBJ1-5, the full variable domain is DVKVTQSSRYLVKRTGEKVFLECVQDMDHENMFWYRQDPGLGLRLIYFSYDVKMKEKGDIPEGYSVSREKKERFSLILESASTNQTSMYLCASRSTQGDAQPQHFGDGTRLSIL.

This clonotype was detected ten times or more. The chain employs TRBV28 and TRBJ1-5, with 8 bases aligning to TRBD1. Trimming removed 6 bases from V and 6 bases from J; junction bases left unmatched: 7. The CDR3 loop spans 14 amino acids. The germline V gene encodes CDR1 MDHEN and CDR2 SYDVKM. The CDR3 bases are TGTGCCAGCAGCCCGACAGGGGCGGGTCAGCCCCAGCATTTT. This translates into CASSPTGAGQPQHF.

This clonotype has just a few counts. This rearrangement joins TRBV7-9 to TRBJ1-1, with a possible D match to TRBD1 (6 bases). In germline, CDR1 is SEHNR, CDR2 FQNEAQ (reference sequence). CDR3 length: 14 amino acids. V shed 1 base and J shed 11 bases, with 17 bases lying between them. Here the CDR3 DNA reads TGTGCCAGCAGCTTAGACGTCGCGGGACACCGGGCTTTCTTT. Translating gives CASSLDVAGHRAFF.

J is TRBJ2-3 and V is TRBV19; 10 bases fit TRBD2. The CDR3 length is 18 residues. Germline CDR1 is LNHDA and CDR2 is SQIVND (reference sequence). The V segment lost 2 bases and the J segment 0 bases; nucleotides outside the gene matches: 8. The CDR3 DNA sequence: TGTGCCAGTAGTATATCCCGGACTAGCGGTCTTAGCACAGATACGCAGTATTTT. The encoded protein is CASSISRTSGLSTDTQYF.

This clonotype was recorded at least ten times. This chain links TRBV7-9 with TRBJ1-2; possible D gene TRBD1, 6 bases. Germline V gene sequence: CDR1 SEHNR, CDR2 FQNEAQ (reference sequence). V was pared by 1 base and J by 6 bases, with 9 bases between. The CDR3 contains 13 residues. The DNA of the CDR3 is TGTGCCAGCAGCTTAGGGACAGCGGATGGCTACACCTTC. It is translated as CASSLGTADGYTF.

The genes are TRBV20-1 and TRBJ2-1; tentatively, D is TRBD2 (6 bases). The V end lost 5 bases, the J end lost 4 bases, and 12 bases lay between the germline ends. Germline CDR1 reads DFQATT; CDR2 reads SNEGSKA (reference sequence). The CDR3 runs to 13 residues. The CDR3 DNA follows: TGCAGTGCTCCCACCGGGACTTACAATGAGCAGTTCTTC. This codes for CSAPTGTYNEQFF.

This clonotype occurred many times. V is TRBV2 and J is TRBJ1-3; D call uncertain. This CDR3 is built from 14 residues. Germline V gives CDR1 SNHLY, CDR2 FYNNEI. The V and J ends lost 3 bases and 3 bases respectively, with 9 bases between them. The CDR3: CASSEEMYGNTIYF. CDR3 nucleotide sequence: TGTGCCAGCAGTGAGGAGATGTATGGAAACACCATATATTTT.

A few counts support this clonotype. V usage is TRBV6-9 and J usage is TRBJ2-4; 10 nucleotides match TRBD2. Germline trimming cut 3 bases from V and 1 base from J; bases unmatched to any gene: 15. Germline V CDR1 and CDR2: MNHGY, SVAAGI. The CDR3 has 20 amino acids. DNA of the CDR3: TGTGCCAGCAGTTACCCCGGGACTAGCGTCTGGGGGTGGGCCAAAAACATTCAGTACTTC. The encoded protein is CASSYPGTSVWGWAKNIQYF.

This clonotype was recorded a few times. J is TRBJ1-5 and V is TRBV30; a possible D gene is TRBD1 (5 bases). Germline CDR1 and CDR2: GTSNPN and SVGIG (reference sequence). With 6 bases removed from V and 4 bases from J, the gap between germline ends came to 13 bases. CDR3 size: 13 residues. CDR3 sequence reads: CACNYGANQPQHF. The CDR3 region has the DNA TGTGCCTGTAATTACGGGGCTAATCAGCCCCAGCATTTT.

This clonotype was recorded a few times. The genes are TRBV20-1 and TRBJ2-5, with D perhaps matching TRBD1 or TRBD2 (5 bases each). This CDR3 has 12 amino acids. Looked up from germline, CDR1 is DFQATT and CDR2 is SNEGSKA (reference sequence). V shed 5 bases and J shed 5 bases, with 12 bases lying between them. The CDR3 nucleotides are TGCAGTGCTTCGGACACGGGGGAGACCCAGTACTTC. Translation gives CSASDTGETQYF.

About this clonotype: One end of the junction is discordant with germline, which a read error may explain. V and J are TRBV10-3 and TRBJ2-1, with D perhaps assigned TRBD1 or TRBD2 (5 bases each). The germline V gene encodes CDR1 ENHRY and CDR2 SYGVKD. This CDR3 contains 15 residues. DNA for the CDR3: TGTGCCATCAGTGAGTCAGGGACCTCCTACAAGGAGCAGTTCTTC. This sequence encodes CAISESGTSYKEQFF.

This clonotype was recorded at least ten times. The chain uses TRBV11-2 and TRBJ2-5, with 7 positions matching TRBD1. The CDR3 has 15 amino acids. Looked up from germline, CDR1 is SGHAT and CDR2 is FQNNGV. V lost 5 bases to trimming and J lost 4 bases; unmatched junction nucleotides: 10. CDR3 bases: TGTGCCAGCAGCCCCTCTGGCAGGGGGTCAGAGACCCAGTACTTC. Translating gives CASSPSGRGSETQYF.

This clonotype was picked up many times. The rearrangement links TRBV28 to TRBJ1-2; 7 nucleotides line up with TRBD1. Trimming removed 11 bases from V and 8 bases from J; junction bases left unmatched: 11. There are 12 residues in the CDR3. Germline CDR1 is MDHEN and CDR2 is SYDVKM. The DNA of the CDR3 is TGTGCCGCGGGTACAGGGGAAGGCGGCTACACCTTC. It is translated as CAAGTGEGGYTF.

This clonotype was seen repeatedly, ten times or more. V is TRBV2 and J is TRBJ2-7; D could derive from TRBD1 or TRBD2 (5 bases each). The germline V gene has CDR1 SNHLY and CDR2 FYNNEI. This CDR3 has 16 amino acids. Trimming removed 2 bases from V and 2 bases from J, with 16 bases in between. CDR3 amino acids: CASSEMFGTNTYEQYF. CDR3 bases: TGTGCCAGCAGTGAAATGTTTGGGACCAACACCTACGAGCAGTACTTC. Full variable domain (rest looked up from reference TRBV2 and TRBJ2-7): EPEVTQTPSHQVTQMGQEVILRCVPISNHLYFYWYRQILGQKVEFLVSFYNNEISEKSEIFDDQFSVERPDGSNFTLKIRSTKLEDSAMYFCASSEMFGTNTYEQYFGPGTRLTVT.

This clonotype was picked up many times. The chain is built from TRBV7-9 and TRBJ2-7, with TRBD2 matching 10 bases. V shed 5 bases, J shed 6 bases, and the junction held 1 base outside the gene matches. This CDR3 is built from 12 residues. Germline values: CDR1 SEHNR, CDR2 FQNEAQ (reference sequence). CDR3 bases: TGTGCCAGCAGCAGGACTAGCGGCGAGCAGTACTTC. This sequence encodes CASSRTSGEQYF.

CDR3 sequence (DNA): TGTGCCAGCAGCTCGTGGACAGGAAGGGCGGATACGCAGTATTTT. Translating it yields CASSSWTGRADTQYF. This chain uses TRBV7-9 with TRBJ2-3, with TRBD1 matching over 7 bases. The CDR3 contains 15 residues. Germline CDR1 and CDR2: SEHNR and FQNEAQ (reference sequence). V was pared by 4 bases and J by 6 bases, with 10 bases of the junction left unmatched.

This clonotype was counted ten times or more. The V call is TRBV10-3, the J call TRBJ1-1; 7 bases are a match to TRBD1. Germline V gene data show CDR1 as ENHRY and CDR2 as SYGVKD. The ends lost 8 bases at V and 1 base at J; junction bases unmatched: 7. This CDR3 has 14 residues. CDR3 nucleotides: TGTGCCATCCGCCTGGGACAGCCGAACACTGAAGCTTTCTTT. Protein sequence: CAIRLGQPNTEAFF.

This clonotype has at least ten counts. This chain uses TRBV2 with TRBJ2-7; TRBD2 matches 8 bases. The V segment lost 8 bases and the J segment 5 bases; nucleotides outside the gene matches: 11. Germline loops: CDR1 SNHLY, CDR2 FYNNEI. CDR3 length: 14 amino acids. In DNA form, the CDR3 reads TGTGCCAGCGAGCCGGGGACGGGGGGGGACGAGCAGTACTTC. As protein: CASEPGTGGDEQYF.

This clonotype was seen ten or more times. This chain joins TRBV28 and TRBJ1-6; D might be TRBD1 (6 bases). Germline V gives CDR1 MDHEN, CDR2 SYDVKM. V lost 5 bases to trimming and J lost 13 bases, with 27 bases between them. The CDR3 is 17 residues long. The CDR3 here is CASSRGVGGSLREPLHF. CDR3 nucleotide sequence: TGTGCCAGCAGTAGGGGGGTGGGGGGCTCCCTGAGAGAGCCCCTCCACTTT.

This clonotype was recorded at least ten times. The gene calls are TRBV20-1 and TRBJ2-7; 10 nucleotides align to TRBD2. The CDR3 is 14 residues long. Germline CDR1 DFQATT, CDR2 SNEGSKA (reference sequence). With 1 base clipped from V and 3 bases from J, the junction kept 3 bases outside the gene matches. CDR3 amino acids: CSARALAGVYEQYF. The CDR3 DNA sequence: TGCAGTGCTAGAGCTCTAGCGGGGGTCTACGAGCAGTACTTC.